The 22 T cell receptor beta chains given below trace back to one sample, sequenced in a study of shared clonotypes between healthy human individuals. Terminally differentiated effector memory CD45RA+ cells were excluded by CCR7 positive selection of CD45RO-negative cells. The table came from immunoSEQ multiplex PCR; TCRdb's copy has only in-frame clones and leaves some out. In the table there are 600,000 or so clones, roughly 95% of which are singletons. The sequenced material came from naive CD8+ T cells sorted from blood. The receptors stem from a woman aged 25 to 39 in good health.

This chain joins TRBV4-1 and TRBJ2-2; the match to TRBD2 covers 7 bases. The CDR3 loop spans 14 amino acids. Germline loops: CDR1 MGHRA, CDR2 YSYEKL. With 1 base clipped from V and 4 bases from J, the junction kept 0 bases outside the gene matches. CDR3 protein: CASSQGGGTGELFF. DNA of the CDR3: TGCGCCAGCAGCCAAGGGGGGGGCACCGGGGAGCTGTTTTTT.

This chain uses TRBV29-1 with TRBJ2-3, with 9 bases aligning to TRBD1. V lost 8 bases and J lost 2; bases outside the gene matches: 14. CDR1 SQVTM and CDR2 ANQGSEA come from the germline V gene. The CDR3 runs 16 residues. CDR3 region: CSIVSPGQGYTDTQYF. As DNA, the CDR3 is TGCAGCATTGTTTCCCCGGGACAGGGATACACAGATACGCAGTATTTT.

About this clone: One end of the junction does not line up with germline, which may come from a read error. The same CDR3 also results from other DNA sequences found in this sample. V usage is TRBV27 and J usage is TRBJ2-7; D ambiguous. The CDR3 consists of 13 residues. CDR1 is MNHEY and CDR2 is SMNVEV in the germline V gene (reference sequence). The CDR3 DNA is TGTGCCAGCAGTTTATCTACTTCCTACGAACAGTACTTC. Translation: CASSLSTSYEQYF.

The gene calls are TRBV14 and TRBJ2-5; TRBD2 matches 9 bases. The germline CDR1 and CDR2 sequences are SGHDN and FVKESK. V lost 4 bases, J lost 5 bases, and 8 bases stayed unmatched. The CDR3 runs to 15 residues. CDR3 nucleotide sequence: TGTGCCAGCAGCCCCAAAGGACTAGCGAGGGAGACCCAGTACTTC. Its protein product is CASSPKGLARETQYF.

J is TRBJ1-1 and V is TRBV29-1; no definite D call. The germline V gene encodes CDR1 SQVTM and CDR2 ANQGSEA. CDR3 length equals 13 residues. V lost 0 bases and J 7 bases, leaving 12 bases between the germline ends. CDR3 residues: CSVEDPLNYEAFF. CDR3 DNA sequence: TGCAGCGTTGAAGATCCCTTAAATTATGAAGCTTTCTTT.

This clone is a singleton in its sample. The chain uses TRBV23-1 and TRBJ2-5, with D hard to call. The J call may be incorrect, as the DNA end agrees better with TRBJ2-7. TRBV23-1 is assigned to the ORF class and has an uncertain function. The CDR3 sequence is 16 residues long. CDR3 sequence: CASSHSSAPVAYEQYF. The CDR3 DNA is TGCGCCAGCAGTCACTCCTCCGCCCCAGTGGCCTACGAGCAGTACTTC.

CDR3 region: CASSLGAGGGTDTQYF. Here the CDR3 DNA reads TGTGCCAGCAGCTTAGGTGCCGGGGGCGGGACAGATACGCAGTATTTT. The rearrangement links TRBV13 to TRBJ2-3; D tentatively fits TRBD1 or TRBD2 (6 bases each). Per the germline V gene, CDR1 is PRHDT and CDR2 is FYEKMQ (reference sequence). This CDR3 comprises 16 residues. Trimming took off 0 bases at V and 3 bases at J, with 13 bases between the two ends.

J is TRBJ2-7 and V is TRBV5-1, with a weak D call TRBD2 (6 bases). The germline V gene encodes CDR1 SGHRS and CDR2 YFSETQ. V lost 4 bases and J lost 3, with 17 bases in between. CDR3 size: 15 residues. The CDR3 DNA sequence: TGCGCCAGCAGCGTCGGGACTTTTACTAGCTACGAGCAGTACTTC. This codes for CASSVGTFTSYEQYF.

DNA for the CDR3: TGTGCCAGCAGTCTCCTCCGGGAGGTCGGGGAGACCCAGTACTTC. Its translation is CASSLLREVGETQYF. This chain links TRBV28 with TRBJ2-5; 7 nucleotides align to TRBD2. The V and J ends lost 5 bases and 5 bases, in that order; junction bases with no gene match: 11. Germline V gene sequence: CDR1 MDHEN, CDR2 SYDVKM. CDR3 length equals 15 residues.

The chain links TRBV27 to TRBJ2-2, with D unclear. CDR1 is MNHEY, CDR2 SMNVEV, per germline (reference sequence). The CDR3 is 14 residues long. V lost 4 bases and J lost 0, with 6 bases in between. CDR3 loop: CASSYGSNTGELFF. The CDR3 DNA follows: TGTGCCAGCAGTTACGGGTCGAACACCGGGGAGCTGTTTTTT.

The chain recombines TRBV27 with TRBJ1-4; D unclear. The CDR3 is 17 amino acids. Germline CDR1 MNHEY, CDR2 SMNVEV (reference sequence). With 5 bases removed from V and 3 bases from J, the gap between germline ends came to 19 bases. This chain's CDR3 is CASSPLFPGDPNEKLFF. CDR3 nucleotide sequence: TGTGCCAGCAGTCCCCTTTTCCCCGGGGATCCTAATGAAAAACTGTTTTTT.

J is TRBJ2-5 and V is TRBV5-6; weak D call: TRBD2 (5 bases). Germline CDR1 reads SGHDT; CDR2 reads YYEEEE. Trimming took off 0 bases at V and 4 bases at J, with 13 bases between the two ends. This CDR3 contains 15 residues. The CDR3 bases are TGTGCCAGCAGCTTGGCATACACCGGAGGAGAGACCCAGTACTTC. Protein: CASSLAYTGGETQYF.

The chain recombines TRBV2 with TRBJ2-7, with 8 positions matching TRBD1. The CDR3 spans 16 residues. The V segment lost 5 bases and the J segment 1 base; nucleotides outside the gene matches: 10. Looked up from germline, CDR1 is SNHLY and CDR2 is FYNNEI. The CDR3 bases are TGTGCCAGCAGTCCCTGGACAGGGAGTCGTTCCTACGAGCAGTACTTC. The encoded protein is CASSPWTGSRSYEQYF.

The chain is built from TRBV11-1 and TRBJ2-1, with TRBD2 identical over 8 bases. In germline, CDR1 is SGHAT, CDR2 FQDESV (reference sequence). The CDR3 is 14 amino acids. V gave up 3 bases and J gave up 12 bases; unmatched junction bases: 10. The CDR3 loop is CASSFSFGRAWQFF. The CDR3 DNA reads TGTGCCAGCAGCTTTAGCTTCGGGAGGGCTTGGCAGTTCTTC.

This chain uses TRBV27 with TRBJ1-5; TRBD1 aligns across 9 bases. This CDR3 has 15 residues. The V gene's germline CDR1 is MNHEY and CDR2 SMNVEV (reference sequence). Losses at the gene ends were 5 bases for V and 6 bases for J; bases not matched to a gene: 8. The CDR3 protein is CASSPGTGIFQPQHF. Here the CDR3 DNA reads TGTGCCAGCAGTCCCGGGACAGGGATTTTTCAGCCCCAGCATTTT.

The CDR3 region is CASSLVGSGQETQYF. Written as DNA, the CDR3 is TGTGCCAGCAGCTTGGTCGGTAGCGGCCAAGAGACCCAGTACTTC. This chain uses TRBV5-4 with TRBJ2-5, with D maybe TRBD2 (6 bases). V lost 0 bases to trimming and J lost 1 base, with 10 bases between them. The CDR3 has 15 amino acids. The germline V gene has CDR1 SGHNT and CDR2 YYREEE (reference sequence).

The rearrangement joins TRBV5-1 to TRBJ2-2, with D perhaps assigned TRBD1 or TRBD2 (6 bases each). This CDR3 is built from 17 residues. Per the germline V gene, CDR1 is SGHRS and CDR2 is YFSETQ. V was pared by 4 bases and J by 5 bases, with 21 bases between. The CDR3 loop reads CASSAEGGGGGTGELFF. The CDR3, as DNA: TGCGCCAGCAGCGCGGAGGGAGGCGGAGGGGGTACCGGGGAGCTGTTTTTT.

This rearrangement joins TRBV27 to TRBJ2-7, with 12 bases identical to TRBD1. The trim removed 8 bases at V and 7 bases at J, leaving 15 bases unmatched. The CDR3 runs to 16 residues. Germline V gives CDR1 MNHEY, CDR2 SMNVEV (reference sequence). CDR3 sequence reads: CASSILLGQGADEQYF. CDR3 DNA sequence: TGTGCCAGCTCTATACTCCTGGGACAGGGGGCCGATGAGCAGTACTTC.

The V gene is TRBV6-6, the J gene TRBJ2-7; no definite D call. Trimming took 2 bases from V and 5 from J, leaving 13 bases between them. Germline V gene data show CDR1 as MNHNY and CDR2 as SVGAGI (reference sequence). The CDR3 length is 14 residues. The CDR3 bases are TGTGCCAGCAGTTACGATCTGGGGATTGACGAGCAGTACTTC. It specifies CASSYDLGIDEQYF.

The CDR3 region is CASSPWDIFSGYTF. CDR3 bases: TGTGCCAGCAGTCCCTGGGACATCTTTTCTGGCTACACCTTC. This rearrangement joins TRBV6-5 to TRBJ1-2; a weak D match, TRBD1 (6 bases). Trimming left V 5 bases short and J 7 bases short, with 17 bases between. Germline V lookup: CDR1 MNHEY, CDR2 SVGAGI. The CDR3 has 14 amino acids.

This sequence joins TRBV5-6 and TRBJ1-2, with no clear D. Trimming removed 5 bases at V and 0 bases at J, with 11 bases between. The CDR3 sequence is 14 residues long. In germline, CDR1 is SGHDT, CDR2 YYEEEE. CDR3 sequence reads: CASRLSLTNYGYTF. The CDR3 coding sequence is TGTGCCAGCAGACTCTCTTTGACTAACTATGGCTACACCTTC.

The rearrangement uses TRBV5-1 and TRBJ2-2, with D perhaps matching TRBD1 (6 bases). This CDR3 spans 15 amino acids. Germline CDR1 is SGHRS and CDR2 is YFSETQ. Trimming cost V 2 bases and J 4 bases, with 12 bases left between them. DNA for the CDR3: TGCGCCAGCAGCTTTAGACAGGAGGTCACCGGGGAGCTGTTTTTT. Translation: CASSFRQEVTGELFF.